A single sample gave rise to the 22 T cell receptor beta chains below, sequenced in a study of T cell responses to AZD1222 COVID-19 vaccine. Sequenced by immunoSEQ multiplex PCR; TCRdb stores in-frame clones only, minus some. The table records 120,000 or so clones, approximately 90% of them present only once. The input for sequencing was peripheral blood, taken on day 0 of MenACWY control vaccination. The receptors derive from an adult in good health.

The gene calls are TRBV19 and TRBJ1-5; weak D call: TRBD1 (6 bases). V gave up 3 bases and J gave up 2 bases, with 8 bases separating them. Germline V gene data show CDR1 as LNHDA and CDR2 as SQIVND (reference sequence). The CDR3 is 14 residues long. This CDR3 is CASSMDSGNQPQHF. As DNA, the CDR3 is TGTGCCAGTAGTATGGACAGTGGCAATCAGCCCCAGCATTTT.

V is TRBV19 and J is TRBJ2-2; possibly TRBD1 or TRBD2 for D (5 bases each). Germline CDR1 is LNHDA and CDR2 is SQIVND (reference sequence). V was trimmed by 5 bases and J by 0 bases, leaving 13 bases between them. The CDR3 length is 16 residues. CDR3 in amino acids: CASSATGTANTGELFF. CDR3 sequence (DNA): TGTGCCAGTAGTGCCACCGGGACGGCGAACACCGGGGAGCTGTTTTTT.

The V and J genes are TRBV29-1 and TRBJ2-1; perhaps TRBD2 as D (5 bases). Deletions cut 7 bases from V and 9 bases from J, with 10 bases between. The germline V gene has CDR1 SQVTM and CDR2 ANQGSEA. This CDR3 region has 10 residues. CDR3 region: CSGRAVEQFF. The CDR3 region has the DNA TGCAGCGGGAGAGCGGTTGAGCAGTTCTTC.

J is TRBJ1-1 and V is TRBV6-5; a weak D match, TRBD1 (6 bases). Trimming shortened V by 5 bases and J by 7 bases, and 20 bases separated the two germline ends. CDR1 MNHEY and CDR2 SVGAGI come from the germline V gene. This CDR3 is built from 15 residues. CDR3 sequence reads: CASSPIAGTRDEAFF. The CDR3 DNA follows: TGTGCCAGCAGTCCAATTGCTGGGACAAGGGATGAAGCTTTCTTT.

This chain uses TRBV5-1 with TRBJ1-6; tentatively, D is TRBD1 (5 bases). Germline values: CDR1 SGHRS, CDR2 YFSETQ. The germline V and J ends were trimmed by 6 bases and 1 base, with 8 bases remaining between them. The length of the CDR3 is 14 residues. CDR3 in DNA: TGCGCCAGCAATCAGGGTTCCTATAATTCACCCCTCCACTTT. Translated: CASNQGSYNSPLHF.

V usage is TRBV7-2 and J usage is TRBJ2-1; 7 bases line up with TRBD2. Germline CDR1 and CDR2: SGHTA and FQGNSA. This CDR3 has 14 residues. V trimming: 5 bases; J trimming: 9 bases; junction bases outside the gene matches: 10. CDR3 in amino acids: CASSLGLAAVEQFF. The CDR3 region has the DNA TGTGCCAGCAGCCTAGGGCTAGCGGCAGTTGAGCAGTTCTTC.

CDR3 bases: TGTGCCAGCAGTGTCACGCAGGGCCTACGGAGCTACGAGCAGTACTTC. Residues: CASSVTQGLRSYEQYF. The rearrangement joins TRBV25-1 to TRBJ2-7, with TRBD1 as a possible D gene (5 bases). Germline loops: CDR1 MGHDK, CDR2 SYGVNS. V gave up 4 bases and J gave up 3 bases, with 19 bases separating them. This CDR3 is 16 amino acids long.

The V and J genes are TRBV7-6 and TRBJ2-3; D is possibly TRBD2 (7 bases). Per germline, CDR1 SGHVS and CDR2 FNYEAQ. The length of the CDR3 is 15 residues. Trimming removed 2 bases from V and 5 bases from J, with 14 bases in between. For the CDR3, the DNA is TGTGCCAGCAGCTTATTTGGGGGGGCCGGAGATACGCAGTATTTT. This translates into CASSLFGGAGDTQYF. The full variable domain, completed using reference TRBV7-6 and TRBJ2-3, is GAGVSQSPRYKVTKRGQDVALRCDPISGHVSLYWYRQALGQGPEFLTYFNYEAQQDKSGLPNDRFSAERPEGSISTLTIQRTEQRDSAMYRCASSLFGGAGDTQYFGPGTRLTVL.

The genes are TRBV7-8 and TRBJ2-5; D might be TRBD1 (5 bases). This CDR3 is built from 14 residues. CDR1 is SGHVS and CDR2 is FQNEAQ in the germline V gene. Trimming removed 4 bases at V and 2 bases at J, with 11 bases between. The DNA for the CDR3 is TGTGCCAGCAGCTCCGGACAAGTTCAAGAGACCCAGTACTTC. This sequence encodes CASSSGQVQETQYF.

This clone was detected only once. The rearrangement joins TRBV28 to TRBJ2-4; D perhaps matches TRBD2 (5 bases). Trimming shortened V by 5 bases and J by 1 base, and 21 bases separated the two germline ends. The CDR3 has 18 amino acids. CDR1 is MDHEN, CDR2 SYDVKM, per germline. CDR3 protein: CASSPTAQARGAKNIQYF. The CDR3 nucleotides are TGTGCCAGCAGTCCAACGGCGCAGGCTCGAGGGGCCAAAAACATTCAGTACTTC.

This sequence joins TRBV3-1 (or the pseudogene TRBV3-2) and TRBJ1-2; D call uncertain. Deletions cut 0 bases from V and 2 bases from J, with 10 bases between. Germline values: CDR1 LGHDT, CDR2 YNNKEL (reference sequence). CDR3 size: 15 residues. CDR3 sequence reads: CASSQDFTANYGYTF. For the CDR3, the DNA is TGTGCCAGCAGCCAAGATTTCACAGCCAACTATGGCTACACCTTC.

The CDR3: CASSYGGTGTGELFF. In DNA, the CDR3 is TGTGCCAGCAGTTACGGGGGGACGGGCACCGGGGAGCTGTTTTTT. V is TRBV6-5 and J is TRBJ2-2; perhaps TRBD2 as D (6 bases). This CDR3 spans 15 amino acids. Germline V lookup: CDR1 MNHEY, CDR2 SVGAGI. With 2 bases removed from V and 4 bases from J, the gap between germline ends came to 11 bases.

The chain carries TRBV7-9 and TRBJ2-1, with TRBD2 matching over 12 bases. V was pared by 4 bases and J by 2 bases, with 3 bases of the junction left unmatched. The CDR3 has 16 residues. The germline V gene has CDR1 SEHNR and CDR2 FQNEAQ (reference sequence). The CDR3 DNA sequence: TGTGCCAGCAGCTCACTAGCGGGAGGAGCCTACAATGAGCAGTTCTTC. Amino acid sequence: CASSSLAGGAYNEQFF. Filled out from reference TRBV7-9 and TRBJ2-1, the complete variable domain reads DTGVSQNPRHKITKRGQNVTFRCDPISEHNRLYWYRQTLGQGPEFLTYFQNEAQLEKSRLLSDRFSAERPKGSFSTLEIQRTEQGDSAMYLCASSSLAGGAYNEQFFGPGTRLTVL.

The chain carries TRBV9 and TRBJ2-7; tentative D call: TRBD2 (6 bases). V was pared by 1 base and J by 4 bases, with 12 bases between. Germline CDR1 and CDR2: SGDLS and YYNGEE. The CDR3 runs to 14 residues. Here the CDR3 DNA reads TGTGCCAGCAGCGTAACGGGAGCTGGGTACGAGCAGTACTTC. Amino acid sequence: CASSVTGAGYEQYF.

CDR3 coding DNA: TGTGCCAGCTCACCACCCTCGGGGGAGCAGTACTTC. Its translation is CASSPPSGEQYF. The chain couples TRBV18 to TRBJ2-7, with D maybe TRBD2 (5 bases). Trimming cost V 0 bases and J 7 bases, with 7 bases left between them. Germline V lookup: CDR1 KGHSH, CDR2 LQKENI. The CDR3 sequence is 12 residues long.

The chain carries TRBV5-4 and TRBJ2-3; perhaps TRBD2 as D (5 bases). The CDR3 loop spans 17 amino acids. Deletions cut 2 bases from V and 0 bases from J, with 16 bases between. Germline values: CDR1 SGHNT, CDR2 YYREEE (reference sequence). The CDR3 nucleotides are TGTGCCAGCAGCTTCGGTTCTAGCCGCACTAGCACAGATACGCAGTATTTT. Translated, it gives CASSFGSSRTSTDTQYF.

V usage is TRBV5-6 and J usage is TRBJ2-5; TRBD1 is a possible D gene (5 bases). Germline-derived CDR1 and CDR2 are SGHDT and YYEEEE. The V end lost 1 base, the J end lost 1 base, and 11 bases lay between the germline ends. CDR3 length equals 15 residues. In DNA, the CDR3 is TGTGCCAGCAGCTTGCCTCAGGGCCTCCAAGAGACCCAGTACTTC. Translated: CASSLPQGLQETQYF.

The genes are TRBV11-3 and TRBJ1-1; 8 positions match TRBD1. CDR3 size: 15 residues. The germline gives CDR1 SGHNT, CDR2 YENEEA. V dropped 3 bases and J dropped 4; count of bases not matched to a gene: 7. The CDR3 sequence: CASSFQGAAVTEAFF. In DNA form, the CDR3 reads TGTGCCAGCAGCTTCCAGGGGGCCGCGGTCACTGAAGCTTTCTTT.

The chain uses TRBV2 and TRBJ2-7, with 8 positions matching TRBD1. Germline V gives CDR1 SNHLY, CDR2 FYNNEI. This CDR3 region has 16 residues. V trimming: 4 bases; J trimming: 2 bases; junction bases outside the gene matches: 10. The CDR3 DNA follows: TGTGCCAGCAGTGGACGCTGGGACAGGACCCCCTACGAGCAGTACTTC. It codes for CASSGRWDRTPYEQYF.

This rearrangement joins TRBV27 to TRBJ2-5; D possibly corresponds to TRBD2 (7 bases). The V gene lost 2 bases and the J gene lost 1 base, with 14 bases spanning the gap. CDR1 MNHEY and CDR2 SMNVEV come from the germline V gene (reference sequence). This CDR3 comprises 16 residues. For the CDR3, the DNA is TGTGCCAGCAGTTTAAGGGGGGCTAGCGGCCAAGAGACCCAGTACTTC. Translation: CASSLRGASGQETQYF.

This clone was seen a few times. The chain combines TRBV7-9 with TRBJ2-7, with TRBD2 as a possible D gene (7 bases). The germline gives CDR1 SEHNR, CDR2 FQNEAQ (reference sequence). The CDR3 loop spans 15 amino acids. V was clipped by 1 base and J by 3 bases, with 13 bases between them. CDR3 sequence: CASSLVSGTIYEQYF. The CDR3 DNA reads as TGTGCCAGCAGCTTAGTGAGCGGGACAATCTACGAGCAGTACTTC.

This chain links TRBV30 with TRBJ2-7; no clear D gene. Germline V gene sequence: CDR1 GTSNPN, CDR2 SVGIG (reference sequence). Trimming took off 4 bases at V and 1 base at J, with 8 bases between the two ends. The CDR3 covers 12 residues. DNA of the CDR3: TGTGCCTGGAACGTAGGTTCCTACGAGCAGTACTTC. This sequence encodes CAWNVGSYEQYF.